Only one count was recorded for the clone carrying this TCR beta chain. Its antigen remains unidentified. V gave up 3 bases and J gave up 7 bases, with 9 bases separating them. This CDR3 contains 11 residues. Germline V CDR1 and CDR2: GTSNPN, SVGIG (reference sequence). The data were obtained in a study of long-term antiretroviral therapy in people with HIV. Study conclusions and caveats: Repertoires from HIV showed CDR3 length ranges narrower than those of controls.

The immunoSEQ assay was v3.0, run at survey level. Produced via immunoSEQ multiplex PCR; TCRdb's table is partial and in-frame only. The profile shows more than 20,000 clones, roughly 85% of them singletons. V is TRBV30 and J is TRBJ1-1, with D tentatively TRBD1 (5 bases). This receptor was identified in a man aged 35 to 55 with HIV. Sequencing used unsorted PBMCs, obtained 2.3 years after starting antiretroviral therapy. The CDR3 here is CAWSGTGEAFF. The DNA of the CDR3 is TGTGCCTGGAGCGGGACCGGTGAAGCTTTCTTT. The full variable domain, completed using reference TRBV30 and TRBJ1-1, is SQTIHQWPATLVQPVGSPLSLECTVEGTSNPNLYWYRQAAGRGLQLLFYSVGIGQISSEVPQNLSASRPQDRQFILSSKKLLLSDSGFYLCAWSGTGEAFFGQGTRLTVV.